The 3 T cell receptor beta chains below were found in one sample sequenced in a study of blood T cells in healthy people across ages. PCR was performed a second time for about 6 to 12 cycles using a sample-barcoded 5' primer and a J-beta primer mix. TCRdb reanalysed the 5' RACE reads using MiXCR and keeps one entry per CDR3 protein. The sample contains approximately 940,000 distinct CDR3 sequences, 45% to 50% of which appear only once. Sequenced input: blood. The receptor source for this set is a man aged 25 to 40 in good health.

This clonotype was counted many times. The chain has TRBV12-3 or TRBV12-4 and TRBJ2-3; TRBD2 aligns across 7 bases. Losses at the gene ends were 3 bases for V and 5 bases for J; bases not matched to a gene: 5. The CDR3 loop spans 14 amino acids. CDR3 in amino acids: CASSFGGSGDTQYF. Here the CDR3 DNA reads TGTGCCAGCAGTTTCGGGGGGAGCGGAGATACGCAGTATTTT.

The CDR3 region is CASSYSVGVSDGYTF. In DNA form, the CDR3 reads TGTGCCAGCAGTTACTCGGTAGGGGTGTCTGATGGCTACACCTTC. The chain carries TRBV6-5 and TRBJ1-2, with D possibly being TRBD1 (5 bases). This CDR3 contains 15 residues. CDR1 is MNHEY and CDR2 is SVGAGI in the germline V gene. The V and J ends lost 0 bases and 6 bases respectively, with 14 bases between them.

V and J are TRBV4-2 and TRBJ1-2, with D hard to call. The CDR3 extends over 15 amino acids. Trimming took off 4 bases at V and 4 bases at J, with 16 bases between the two ends. Germline lookup yields CDR1 LGHNA and CDR2 YNFKEQ. The CDR3 region has the DNA TGTGCCAGCAGCCGAACATCGGAAAGGAGCTATGGCTACACCTTC. As protein: CASSRTSERSYGYTF.